These T cell receptor beta chains were read from a single sample in a study of blood T cell repertoires in COVID-19. Sequencing was performed with immunoSEQ multiplex PCR; in TCRdb, only in-frame clones are kept and a portion is missing. The sample lists hundreds of thousands of clones, approximately 82% occurring once. Sequencing input: peripheral blood. Receptors were obtained from a woman older than 75 with acute or convalescent COVID-19. Each CDR3 is given with its conserved first and last residue. The D gene is left open where the match is weak. Clone size is given for some rows only: seen once, a few or many times, or a class if the clone is expanded.

- 14 TRBJ2-4 - TRBV5-8 CASSRAGGTNIQYF TGTGCCAGCAGCCGGGCCGGAGGCACAAACATTCAGTACTTC
- 14 TRBJ1-1 TRBD1 TRBV18 CASSPYYRGTEAFF TGTGCCAGCTCACCATATTACAGGGGCACTGAAGCTTTCTTT
- 13 TRBJ2-5 - TRBV7-6 CASSLRTRETQYF TGTGCCAGCAGCTTACGCACGAGGGAGACCCAGTACTTC
- 12 TRBJ2-5 - TRBV19 CASRSGGETQYF TGTGCCAGTAGGTCAGGGGGGGAGACCCAGTACTTC
- 15 TRBJ1-4 - TRBV5-5 CASSSQGWTNEKLFF TGTGCCAGCAGCTCCCAGGGGTGGACTAATGAAAAACTGTTTTTT
- 17 TRBJ2-3 TRBD2 TRBV6-2/TRBV6-3 CASSHRGPAGGTDTQYF TGTGCCAGCAGTCATAGGGGTCCAGCGGGGGGCACAGATACGCAGTATTTT
- 14 TRBJ1-2 TRBD1 TRBV27 CASMPGTGGYGYTF TGTGCCAGCATGCCCGGGACAGGGGGATATGGCTACACCTTC
- 19 TRBJ1-3 TRBD1 TRBV19 CASSKWTGSSPGTGNTIYF TGTGCCAGTAGCAAATGGACAGGGTCTAGCCCGGGTACTGGAAACACCATATATTTT
- 15 TRBJ2-3 TRBD2 TRBV30 CAWSRLAVTTDTQYF TGTGCCTGGAGCAGACTAGCGGTTACCACAGATACGCAGTATTTT
- 18 TRBJ1-4 - TRBV4-2 CASSQDKSLGGLNEKLFF TGTGCCAGCAGCCAAGATAAGTCGTTGGGGGGTCTCAATGAAAAACTGTTTTTT
- 16 TRBJ1-2 - TRBV7-2 CASSLFTREAGQGYTF TGTGCCAGCAGCTTATTTACGAGGGAGGCAGGGCAAGGCTACACCTTC
- 14 TRBJ2-7 TRBD1 TRBV2 CASRMTGNSDEQYF TGTGCCAGCAGGATGACAGGGAATTCGGACGAGCAGTACTTC
- 14 TRBJ1-1 - TRBV30 CAWSDQGISTEAFF TGTGCCTGGAGTGATCAGGGGATTAGCACTGAAGCTTTCTTT
- 16 TRBJ1-1 - TRBV28 CASSTTSRAGRAEAFF TGTGCCAGCAGTACCACGTCGCGAGCCGGCCGGGCTGAAGCTTTCTTT
few 15 TRBJ2-7 TRBD1 TRBV11-2 CASSLETGGTYEQYF TGTGCCAGCAGCTTAGAGACAGGGGGTACCTACGAGCAGTACTTC
- 17 TRBJ1-1 TRBD1 TRBV5-1 CASSFGQGSGRNTEAFF TGCGCCAGCAGCTTCGGACAGGGGAGCGGAAGGAACACTGAAGCTTTCTTT
- 12 TRBJ1-2 - TRBV19 CASSDRQYGYTF TGTGCCAGTAGTGATCGACAGTATGGCTACACCTTC
- 16 TRBJ1-6 TRBD1 TRBV28 CASTLGGTEGNSPLHF TGTGCCAGCACCCTAGGGGGGACAGAGGGGAATTCACCCCTCCACTTT
- 16 TRBJ1-6 TRBD1 TRBV5-1 CASSSGQGGYNSPLHF TGCGCCAGCAGCTCGGGACAGGGGGGCTATAATTCACCCCTCCACTTT
- 17 TRBJ2-2 TRBD2 TRBV9 CANKPGLAGGHTGELFF TGTGCCAACAAACCGGGACTAGCGGGAGGGCACACCGGGGAGCTGTTTTTT
- 16 TRBJ2-3 - TRBV7-2 CASSSGGLGQTDTQYF TGTGCCAGCAGTTCCGGCGGACTAGGACAGACAGATACGCAGTATTTT
- 14 TRBJ2-7 TRBD2 TRBV5-6 CASSLDGTNYEQYF TGTGCCAGCAGCTTGGACGGGACTAATTACGAGCAGTACTTC
- 14 TRBJ2-1 TRBD1 TRBV13 CASRRDRVDNEQFF TGTGCCAGCAGACGGGACAGGGTAGACAATGAGCAGTTCTTC
- 15 TRBJ2-1 TRBD2 TRBV9 CASSATSGGYNEQFF TGTGCCAGCAGCGCGACTAGCGGGGGGTACAATGAGCAGTTCTTC
- 12 TRBJ1-4 - TRBV6-2/TRBV6-3 CASSRRWEKLFF TGTGCCAGCAGTAGGAGGTGGGAAAAACTGTTTTTT
- 13 TRBJ1-5 - TRBV2 CASSGQGFQPQHF TGTGCCAGCAGTGGGCAGGGGTTTCAGCCCCAGCATTTT
- 13 TRBJ2-3 - TRBV9 CASSVRGSDTQYF TGTGCCAGCAGCGTTCGGGGATCAGATACGCAGTATTTT
- 16 TRBJ1-2 TRBD1 TRBV15 CATSRLGTGGLYGYTF TGTGCCACCAGCAGATTAGGAACAGGGGGCCTCTATGGCTACACCTTC
- 13 TRBJ2-2 - TRBV19 CASSMPEFGELFF TGTGCCAGTAGTATGCCCGAGTTCGGGGAGCTGTTTTTT
- 16 TRBJ1-6 TRBD1 TRBV7-2 CASRRDRGTYNSPLHF TGTGCCAGCAGACGGGACAGGGGGACCTATAATTCACCCCTCCACTTT
- 15 TRBJ2-5 TRBD2 TRBV6-2/TRBV6-3 CASSYTAGGQETQYF TGTGCCAGCAGTTACACAGCGGGGGGGCAAGAGACCCAGTACTTC
few 14 TRBJ1-6 - TRBV5-1 CASSSQGNNSPLHF TGCGCCAGCAGCTCCCAGGGCAATAATTCACCCCTCCACTTT
- 13 TRBJ2-3 - TRBV15 CATSRGRVDTQYF TGTGCCACCAGCAGAGGGAGGGTGGATACGCAGTATTTT
- 17 TRBJ1-2 - TRBV10-3 CAISDRGQTAQLFGYTF TGTGCCATCAGTGATAGAGGGCAAACCGCCCAGCTATTTGGCTACACCTTC
- 14 TRBJ2-5 TRBD2 TRBV9 CASGGLAGAETQYF TGTGCCAGCGGAGGACTAGCGGGGGCAGAGACCCAGTACTTC
- 15 TRBJ1-4 TRBD1 TRBV5-6 CASSKTGTGNEKLFF TGTGCCAGCAGTAAGACCGGGACAGGGAACGAAAAACTGTTTTTT
- 16 TRBJ1-2 TRBD1 TRBV7-9 CASSLPPGQGNYGYTF TGTGCCAGCAGCTTACCCCCGGGACAGGGTAACTATGGCTACACCTTC
- 12 TRBJ1-2 - TRBV5-6 CASSLATGGYTF TGTGCCAGCAGCTTGGCGACAGGCGGCTACACCTTC
- 13 TRBJ1-2 - TRBV12-3/TRBV12-4 CASRGVGRYGYTF TGTGCCAGCAGAGGGGTGGGGCGCTATGGCTACACCTTC
- 18 TRBJ1-1 - TRBV15 CATSRDLGAGGMNTEAFF TGTGCCACCAGCAGAGATCTAGGGGCAGGCGGTATGAACACTGAAGCTTTCTTT
- 13 TRBJ2-7 - TRBV19 CASSRPGPYEQYF TGTGCCAGTAGTCGACCAGGCCCCTACGAGCAGTACTTC
- 16 TRBJ2-2 TRBD2 TRBV5-1 CASSRTSGSSTGELFF TGCGCCAGCAGTAGAACTAGCGGGAGCTCCACCGGGGAGCTGTTTTTT
- 13 TRBJ2-7 - TRBV11-3 CASSLGRGYEQYF TGTGCCAGCAGCCTAGGCAGAGGCTACGAGCAGTACTTC
- 15 TRBJ2-5 - TRBV25-1 CASSFAGSRQETQYF TGTGCCAGCAGTTTCGCAGGCTCTCGGCAAGAGACCCAGTACTTC
- 13 TRBJ2-7 - TRBV12-3/TRBV12-4 CASTRRPSYEQYF TGTGCCAGCACCCGGAGGCCCTCCTACGAGCAGTACTTC
- 15 TRBJ1-4 - TRBV21-1 CASSTPRATNEKLFF TGTGCCAGCAGCACCCCCAGGGCAACTAATGAAAAACTGTTTTTT
- 18 TRBJ2-5 - TRBV5-1 CASSHTIQAGEVGKTQYF TGCGCCAGCAGTCATACTATCCAGGCAGGGGAAGTGGGAAAGACCCAGTACTTC
- 16 TRBJ2-1 TRBD2 TRBV27 CASSSRAGGVYNEQFF TGTGCCAGCAGTTCACGAGCGGGAGGAGTCTACAATGAGCAGTTCTTC